The T cell receptor (beta chain) under discussion was sequenced for a study of blood T cell repertoires in COVID-19. Turning to the study itself: COVID-19 samples collected from the United States, Italy and Spain covered acute and convalescent phases. T cells, B-cell-depleted T cells, or PBMCs provided the cDNA or gDNA that served as material.

The V end was cut by 1 base, the J end by 2 bases, with 7 bases between. The germline V gene encodes CDR1 LNHDA and CDR2 SQIVND (reference sequence). The CDR3 contains 14 residues. Seattle patient enrollment occurred during active infection, with longitudinal follow-up thereafter. Per the original methods: The authors estimated nucleated cell counts from reference gene primer amplification. Here immunoSEQ multiplex PCR was the method, and the copy in TCRdb shows in-frame clones only, minus some. V and J calls and clone size are given by that table; D and trimming were obtained from the DNA. The sample consists of tens of thousands of clones, over 75% of them appearing once.

This TCR was recovered from an elderly woman with COVID-19, enrolled during active disease. Sequenced: peripheral blood. The chain links TRBV19 to TRBJ2-3; D is ambiguous. The CDR3 nucleotides are TGTGCCAGTAGTATAGCCACTATCACAGATACGCAGTATTTT. It translates to CASSIATITDTQYF.